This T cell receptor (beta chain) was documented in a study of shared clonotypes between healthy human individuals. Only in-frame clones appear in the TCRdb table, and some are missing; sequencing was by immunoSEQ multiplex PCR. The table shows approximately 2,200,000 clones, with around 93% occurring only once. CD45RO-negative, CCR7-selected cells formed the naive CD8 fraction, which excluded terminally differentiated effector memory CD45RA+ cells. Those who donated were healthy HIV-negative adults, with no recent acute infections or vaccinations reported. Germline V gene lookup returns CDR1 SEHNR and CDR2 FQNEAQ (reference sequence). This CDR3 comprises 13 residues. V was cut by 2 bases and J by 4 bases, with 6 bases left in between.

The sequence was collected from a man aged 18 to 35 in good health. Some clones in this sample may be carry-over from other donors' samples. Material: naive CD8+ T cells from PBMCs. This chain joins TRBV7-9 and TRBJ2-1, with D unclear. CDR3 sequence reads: CASSLKEYNEQFF. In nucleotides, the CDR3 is TGTGCCAGCAGCTTAAAGGAGTACAATGAGCAGTTCTTC.